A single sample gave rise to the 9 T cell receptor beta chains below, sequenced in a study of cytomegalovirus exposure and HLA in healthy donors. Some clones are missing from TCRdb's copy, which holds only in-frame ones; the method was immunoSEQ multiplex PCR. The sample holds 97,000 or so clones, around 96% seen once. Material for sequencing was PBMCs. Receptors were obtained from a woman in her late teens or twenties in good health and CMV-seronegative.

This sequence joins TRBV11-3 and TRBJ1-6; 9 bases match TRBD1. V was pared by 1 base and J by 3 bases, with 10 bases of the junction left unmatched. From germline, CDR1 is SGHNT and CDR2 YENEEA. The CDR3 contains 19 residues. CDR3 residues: CASSLGGQGNVNYNSPLHF. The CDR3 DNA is TGTGCCAGCAGCTTAGGGGGACAGGGCAACGTCAACTATAATTCACCCCTCCACTTT. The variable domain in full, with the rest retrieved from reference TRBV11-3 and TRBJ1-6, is EAGVVQSPRYKIIEKKQPVAFWCNPISGHNTLYWYLQNLGQGPELLIRYENEEAVDDSQLPKDRFSAERLKGVDSTLKIQPAELGDSAVYLCASSLGGQGNVNYNSPLHFGNGTRLTVT.

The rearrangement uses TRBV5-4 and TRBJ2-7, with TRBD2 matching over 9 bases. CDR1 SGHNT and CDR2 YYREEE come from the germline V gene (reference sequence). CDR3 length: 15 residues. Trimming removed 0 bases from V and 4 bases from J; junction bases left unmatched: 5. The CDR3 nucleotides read TGTGCCAGCAGCTTGGGCGGGAGGGCCTCGTACGAGCAGTACTTC. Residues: CASSLGGRASYEQYF. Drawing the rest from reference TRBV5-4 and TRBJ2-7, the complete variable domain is ETGVTQSPTHLIKTRGQQVTLRCSSQSGHNTVSWYQQALGQGPQFIFQYYREEENGRGNFPPRFSGLQFPNYSSELNVNALELDDSALYLCASSLGGRASYEQYFGPGTRLTVT.

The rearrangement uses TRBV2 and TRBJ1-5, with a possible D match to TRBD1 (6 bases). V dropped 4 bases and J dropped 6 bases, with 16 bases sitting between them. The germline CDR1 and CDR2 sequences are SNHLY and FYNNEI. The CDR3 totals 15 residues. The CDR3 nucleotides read TGTGCCAGCAGTGCCGAATACAGGGATGGTCAGCCCCAGCATTTT. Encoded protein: CASSAEYRDGQPQHF.

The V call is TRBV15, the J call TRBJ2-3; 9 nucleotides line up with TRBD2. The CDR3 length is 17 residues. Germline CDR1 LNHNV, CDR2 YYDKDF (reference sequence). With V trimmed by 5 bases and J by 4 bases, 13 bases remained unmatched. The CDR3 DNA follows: TGTGCCACCAGCCGCGGCGCTAGCGGGGTTAGGGCAGATACGCAGTATTTT. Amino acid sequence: CATSRGASGVRADTQYF.

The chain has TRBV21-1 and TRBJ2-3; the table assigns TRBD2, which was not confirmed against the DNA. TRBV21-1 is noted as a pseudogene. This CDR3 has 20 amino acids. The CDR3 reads CASNTHTGNGLAGEGGTQYF. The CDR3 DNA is TGTGCCAGCAACACACATACGGGAAATGGACTAGCGGGAGAGGGGGGTACGCAGTATTTT.

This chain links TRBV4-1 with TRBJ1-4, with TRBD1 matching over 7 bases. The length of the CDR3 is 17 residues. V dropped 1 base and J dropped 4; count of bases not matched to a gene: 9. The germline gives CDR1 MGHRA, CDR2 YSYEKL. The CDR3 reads CASSQGQGFIINEKLFF. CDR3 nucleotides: TGCGCCAGCAGCCAAGGACAGGGCTTTATTATTAATGAAAAACTGTTTTTT.

CDR3 amino acids: CASSPPSGTGEIEQYF. CDR3 DNA sequence: TGTGCCAGCTCACCACCCTCGGGGACAGGGGAAATCGAGCAGTACTTC. The chain employs TRBV18 and TRBJ2-7, with 10 bases identical to TRBD1. This CDR3 is built from 16 residues. V lost 0 bases and J lost 6; bases outside the gene matches: 8. Germline V lookup: CDR1 KGHSH, CDR2 LQKENI.

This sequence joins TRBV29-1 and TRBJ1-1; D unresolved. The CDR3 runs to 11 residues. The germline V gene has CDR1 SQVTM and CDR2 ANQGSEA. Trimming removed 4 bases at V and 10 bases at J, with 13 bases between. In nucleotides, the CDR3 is TGCAGCGTTGGGGTTGAGGGTGCAGCTTTCTTT. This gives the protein CSVGVEGAAFF. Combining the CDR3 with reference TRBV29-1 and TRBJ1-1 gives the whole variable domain SAVISQKPSRDICQRGTSLTIQCQVDSQVTMMFWYRQQPGQSLTLIATANQGSEATYESGFVIDKFPISRPNLTFSTLTVSNMSPEDSSIYLCSVGVEGAAFFGQGTRLTVV.

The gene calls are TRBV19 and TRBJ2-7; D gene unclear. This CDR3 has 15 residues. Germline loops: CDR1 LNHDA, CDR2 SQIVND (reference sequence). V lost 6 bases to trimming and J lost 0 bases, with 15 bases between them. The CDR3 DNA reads TGTGCCAGTAGAAGCGACCGATCGAGCTCCTACGAGCAGTACTTC. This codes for CASRSDRSSSYEQYF.